This T cell receptor beta chain is drawn from a study of T cells in Graves' hyperthyroidism and ophthalmopathy. The study's findings and limits: Blood also carried most thyroid clonotypes expanded above 0.001.

Template material for amplifying TCR beta CDR3 regions consisted of RNA transcripts. With the HTBI primer set, the TCR CDR3 went through a first round of RT-PCR. TCRdb called the multiplex PCR reads again in MiXCR, with one record for every CDR3 protein. The sample holds roughly 630,000 distinct CDR3 sequences, approximately 14% seen once. In patients aged 18 to 65, hyperthyroidism was newly diagnosed, with duration under 2 months. Diagnoses used clinical symptoms, serum thyroxine and TRAb, thyroid ultrasound and orbital computed tomography. Looked up from germline, CDR1 is DFQATT and CDR2 is SNEGSKA (reference sequence). V was clipped by 5 bases and J by 4 bases; unmatched bases: 7. The CDR3 is 14 amino acids. This clonotype was counted many times. The antigen is unknown.

The rearrangement links TRBV20-1 to TRBJ2-7; 11 positions agree with TRBD2. Specimen: blood. This clonotype was obtained from a woman in her 30s with Graves' hyperthyroidism. The CDR3 DNA follows: TGCAGTGCTCCCGGGACTAGCGGCGGGTACGAGCAGTACTTC. Residues: CSAPGTSGGYEQYF.